Below are 21 T cell receptor beta chains sequenced from a single sample in a study of T cells in localized non-small cell lung cancer. Generated by immunoSEQ multiplex PCR, the TCRdb table keeps only in-frame clones and is missing some. The data hold approximately 47,000 clones, with approximately 86% observed a single time. The sample was PBMCs, taken before any cancer treatment. These receptors were obtained from a man aged 40-75 years with stage II lung adenocarcinoma.

The chain combines TRBV13 with TRBJ1-1; D unresolved. The length of the CDR3 is 13 residues. Germline assignment: CDR1 PRHDT and CDR2 FYEKMQ (reference sequence). The ends were cut back, 4 bases at V and 7 bases at J, with 13 bases in the middle. DNA for the CDR3: TGTGCCAGCAGCTCCGGGAGGAGGTTTGAAGCTTTCTTT. Protein: CASSSGRRFEAFF.

This chain uses TRBV18 with TRBJ1-4, with 7 bases lining up with TRBD1. The junction had 24 bases not matched to a gene; V was cut back by 6 bases and J by 14 bases. This CDR3 has 17 amino acids. CDR1 is KGHSH, CDR2 LQKENI, per germline. The CDR3 DNA follows: TGTGCCAGCTCGTACGAAAACTTCGGGACAGTTGGGTTTACGCTGTTTTTT. This gives the protein CASSYENFGTVGFTLFF.

The rearrangement joins TRBV5-4 to TRBJ2-2, with D perhaps matching TRBD2 (5 bases). Trimming removed 1 base from V and 4 bases from J, with 11 bases in between. Germline lookup yields CDR1 SGHNT and CDR2 YYREEE (reference sequence). This CDR3 comprises 15 residues. In DNA form, the CDR3 reads TGTGCCAGCAGCTTGTTTGGAGGAGTCACCGGGGAGCTGTTTTTT. This codes for CASSLFGGVTGELFF.

The chain joins TRBV19 to TRBJ2-7, with TRBD2 as a possible D gene (6 bases). Per the germline V gene, CDR1 is LNHDA and CDR2 is SQIVND (reference sequence). V shed 7 bases and J shed 1 base, with 14 bases lying between them. This CDR3 comprises 14 residues. The CDR3: CASNRGVSSYEQYF. The DNA of the CDR3 is TGTGCCAGTAATCGCGGGGTTTCGTCCTACGAGCAGTACTTC.

This chain uses TRBV2 with TRBJ1-3; D gene unclear. CDR3 length equals 16 residues. Looked up from germline, CDR1 is SNHLY and CDR2 is FYNNEI. V gave up 4 bases and J gave up 2 bases, with 15 bases separating them. CDR3: CASSVEGRVPGNTIYF. In nucleotides, the CDR3 is TGTGCCAGCAGTGTCGAGGGTAGGGTTCCTGGAAACACCATATATTTT.

This chain connects TRBV6-1 to TRBJ2-3; TRBD2 matches 7 bases. This CDR3 comprises 14 residues. The germline V gene encodes CDR1 MNHNS and CDR2 SASEGT. The V and J ends lost 4 bases and 2 bases, in that order; junction bases with no gene match: 3. CDR3 bases: TGTGCCAGCAGTGGGGGGGGTCCCACAGATACGCAGTATTTT. It codes for CASSGGGPTDTQYF.

The table lists this clone with a few counts. The J gene is TRBJ1-6, the V gene TRBV5-6; D is perhaps TRBD1 (5 bases). This CDR3 is 13 amino acids long. CDR1 SGHDT and CDR2 YYEEEE come from the germline V gene. V dropped 5 bases and J dropped 7 bases, with 10 bases sitting between them. The CDR3 reads CASRAQGNSPLHF. The CDR3 bases are TGTGCCAGCAGGGCCCAGGGAAATTCACCCCTCCACTTT. Full variable domain (outside the CDR3, taken from reference TRBV5-6 and TRBJ1-6): DAGVTQSPTHLIKTRGQQVTLRCSPKSGHDTVSWYQQALGQGPQFIFQYYEEEERQRGNFPDRFSGHQFPNYSSELNVNALLLGDSALYLCASRAQGNSPLHFGNGTRLTVT.

V and J are TRBV6-1 and TRBJ1-1; a possible D gene is TRBD1 (5 bases). The V gene lost 1 base and the J gene lost 7 bases, with 16 bases spanning the gap. Germline loops: CDR1 MNHNS, CDR2 SASEGT. The CDR3 loop spans 15 amino acids. The CDR3 DNA sequence: TGTGCCAGCAGTGAAGTGACCCGACAGACCCTTGAAGCTTTCTTT. This encodes CASSEVTRQTLEAFF.

The rearrangement joins TRBV7-6 to TRBJ1-1; 7 positions match TRBD1. CDR1 and CDR2 (germline): SGHVS, FNYEAQ. The junction had 4 bases not matched to a gene; V was cut back by 5 bases and J by 4 bases. The CDR3 runs 13 residues. The CDR3 reads CASSPRQGTEAFF. CDR3 in DNA: TGTGCCAGCAGCCCCCGACAGGGCACTGAAGCTTTCTTT.

The chain couples TRBV28 to TRBJ2-7, with D perhaps TRBD1 (5 bases). The CDR3 runs to 11 residues. Germline loops: CDR1 MDHEN, CDR2 SYDVKM. Trimming pared 5 bases from V and 7 bases from J, leaving 9 bases between. The DNA of the CDR3 is TGTGCCAGCAGTGACAGTATTGAGCAGTACGTC. Encoded protein: CASSDSIEQYV.

This clone was seen a single time. The chain uses TRBV19 and TRBJ2-3; D is uncertain. Trimming shortened V by 4 bases and J by 2 bases, and 7 bases separated the two germline ends. CDR3 size: 13 residues. CDR1 LNHDA and CDR2 SQIVND come from the germline V gene (reference sequence). In DNA form, the CDR3 reads TGTGCCAGTAGTAGGGCCCCCACAGATACGCAGTATTTT. Protein sequence: CASSRAPTDTQYF.

The chain employs TRBV30 and TRBJ1-1; 9 nucleotides agree with TRBD1. CDR1 and CDR2 from the germline V gene are GTSNPN and SVGIG (reference sequence). This CDR3 is 13 amino acids long. With 2 bases clipped from V and 5 bases from J, the junction kept 3 bases outside the gene matches. The CDR3 DNA reads as TGTGCCTGGAGTTTACAGGGGGCAACTGAAGCTTTCTTT. This encodes CAWSLQGATEAFF.

The chain combines TRBV9 with TRBJ1-1; tentative D call: TRBD1 (6 bases). Trimming removed 6 bases from V and 0 bases from J, with 15 bases in between. The CDR3 spans 15 residues. CDR1 is SGDLS, CDR2 YYNGEE, per germline. CDR3 bases: TGTGCCAGCACAGGGGATGAGGGGCTGAACACTGAAGCTTTCTTT. Residues: CASTGDEGLNTEAFF. Filled out from reference TRBV9 and TRBJ1-1, the complete variable domain reads DSGVTQTPKHLITATGQRVTLRCSPRSGDLSVYWYQQSLDQGLQFLIQYYNGEERAKGNILERFSAQQFPDLHSELNLSSLELGDSALYFCASTGDEGLNTEAFFGQGTRLTVV.

The chain couples TRBV28 to TRBJ1-2, with no clear D. The CDR3 length is 13 residues. Between the trimmed V and J ends, which lost 5 bases and 1 base, there was a span of 8 bases. Germline V lookup: CDR1 MDHEN, CDR2 SYDVKM. Written as DNA, the CDR3 is TGTGCCAGCAGTGCCTCAAGTAACTATGGCTACACCTTC. This translates into CASSASSNYGYTF.

The J gene is TRBJ2-3, the V gene TRBV5-4, with no clear D. The CDR3 consists of 13 residues. Germline CDR1 reads SGHNT; CDR2 reads YYREEE (reference sequence). V shed 3 bases and J shed 2 bases, with 7 bases lying between them. CDR3 bases: TGTGCCAGCAGCTGGACCCCCACAGATACGCAGTATTTT. Its translation: CASSWTPTDTQYF.

The J gene is TRBJ2-5, the V gene TRBV6-5, with D perhaps being TRBD1 or TRBD2 (7 bases each). Trimming stripped 6 bases from V and 4 bases from J, with 15 bases between. The CDR3 spans 14 residues. Germline values: CDR1 MNHEY, CDR2 SVGAGI. CDR3 coding DNA: TGTGCCAGCAGCCTCAGGGGGACTACAGAGACCCAGTACTTC. Protein product: CASSLRGTTETQYF.

The chain uses TRBV6-5 and TRBJ2-4, with 11 bases matching TRBD1. With 2 bases clipped from V and 1 base from J, the junction kept 1 base outside the gene matches. Germline values: CDR1 MNHEY, CDR2 SVGAGI. This CDR3 is built from 16 residues. The CDR3 DNA reads TGTGCCAGCAGTTACGGACAGGGGGCGGCCAAAAACATTCAGTACTTC. Translated, it gives CASSYGQGAAKNIQYF.

CDR3 nucleotides: TGTGCCAGCAGTGAAAAAGTTATCGATTCACCCCTCCACTTT. Protein product: CASSEKVIDSPLHF. This rearrangement joins TRBV2 to TRBJ1-6; D is uncertain. The ends were cut back, 2 bases at V and 8 bases at J, with 10 bases in the middle. The V gene's germline CDR1 is SNHLY and CDR2 FYNNEI. The CDR3 extends over 14 amino acids. The entire variable domain, with the rest obtained from reference TRBV2 and TRBJ1-6, is as follows: EPEVTQTPSHQVTQMGQEVILRCVPISNHLYFYWYRQILGQKVEFLVSFYNNEISEKSEIFDDQFSVERPDGSNFTLKIRSTKLEDSAMYFCASSEKVIDSPLHFGNGTRLTVT.

This chain links TRBV7-9 with TRBJ1-1, with D unresolved. CDR1 SEHNR and CDR2 FQNEAQ come from the germline V gene (reference sequence). With 4 bases removed from V and 6 bases from J, the gap between germline ends came to 9 bases. CDR3 size: 12 residues. The CDR3 sequence: CASSSGGPEAFF. The CDR3 DNA sequence: TGTGCCAGCAGCTCCGGCGGGCCTGAAGCTTTCTTT.

The chain uses TRBV28 and TRBJ1-3; TRBD1 is a possible D gene (6 bases). CDR3 length equals 15 residues. Trimming took 4 bases from V and 7 from J, leaving 17 bases between them. From germline, CDR1 is MDHEN and CDR2 SYDVKM. The CDR3: CASSYQTGAGNTIYF. The CDR3 DNA reads as TGTGCCAGCAGTTACCAGACAGGCGCAGGGAACACCATATATTTT.

In this sample, this clone turned up once. The chain is built from TRBV9 and TRBJ1-5; TRBD1 matches 9 bases. CDR1 is SGDLS and CDR2 is YYNGEE in the germline V gene. The ends lost 4 bases at V and 3 bases at J; junction bases unmatched: 11. This CDR3 has 17 amino acids. CDR3 sequence reads: CASSPGQGIGDNQPQHF. In DNA, the CDR3 is TGTGCCAGCAGCCCAGGACAGGGGATAGGAGACAATCAGCCCCAGCATTTT.